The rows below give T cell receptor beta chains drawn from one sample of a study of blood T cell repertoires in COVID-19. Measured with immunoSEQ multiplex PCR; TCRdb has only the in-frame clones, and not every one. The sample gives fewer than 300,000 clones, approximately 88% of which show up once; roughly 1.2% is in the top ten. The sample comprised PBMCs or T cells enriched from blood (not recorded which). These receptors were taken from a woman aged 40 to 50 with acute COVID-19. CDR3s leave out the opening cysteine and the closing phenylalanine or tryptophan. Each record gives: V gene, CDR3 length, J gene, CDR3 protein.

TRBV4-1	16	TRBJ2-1	ASSQGVLTRRQNNEQF
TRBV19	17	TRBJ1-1	ASSARVGTGFGTVTEAF
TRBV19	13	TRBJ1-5	ASSEGVFSNQPQH
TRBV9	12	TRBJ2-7	ASSGGSGAGEQY
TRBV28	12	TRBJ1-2	ASILVGQGNGYT
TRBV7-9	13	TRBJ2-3	ASSLDLAGDQTQY
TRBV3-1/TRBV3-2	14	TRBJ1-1	ASSQVQGAGNTEAF
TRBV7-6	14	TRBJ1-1	ASSRWTGGMNTEAF
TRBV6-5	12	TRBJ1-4	ASSRQGRREKLF
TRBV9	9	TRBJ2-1	ASSVGAGQF
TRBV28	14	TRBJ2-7	ASRRFGGLTPVKQY
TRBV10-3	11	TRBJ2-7	AISPGLAGGQY
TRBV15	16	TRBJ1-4	ATSRVLQTDGINEKLF
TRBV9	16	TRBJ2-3	ASSVDLGDRWGTDTQY
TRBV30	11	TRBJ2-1	AWNLAGGDEQF
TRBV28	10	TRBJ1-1	ASSFYNTEAF
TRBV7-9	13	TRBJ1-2	ASSLALRGNYGYT
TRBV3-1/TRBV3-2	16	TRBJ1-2	ASSSRSGQGVQHYGYT
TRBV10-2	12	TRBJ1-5	ASSPELSNQPQH
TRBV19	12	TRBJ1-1	ASSIRQLNTEAF
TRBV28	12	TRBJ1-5	ASGPGQVNQPQH
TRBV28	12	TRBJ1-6	ASSLTARNSPLH
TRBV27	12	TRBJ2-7	ASSLVYGSYEQY
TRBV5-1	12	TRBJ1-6	ASSLSTEDSPLH
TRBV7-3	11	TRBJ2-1	ASSSRLAEEQF
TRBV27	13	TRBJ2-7	ASSFSGTGHYEQY
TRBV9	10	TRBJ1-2	ASSVEGSGYT
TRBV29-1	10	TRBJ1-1	SIQEGGAGAF
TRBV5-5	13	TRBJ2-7	ASSNRLQSSYEQY
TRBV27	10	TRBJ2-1	ASSSLSYEQF
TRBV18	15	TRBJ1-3	ASSPQRWRHSGNTIY
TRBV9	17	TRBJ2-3	ASSHETSGRVLGTDTQY
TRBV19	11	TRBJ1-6	ATPGQGARPLH